This TCR beta chain appears in the sequencing data of a study of CD8+ T cells in alopecia areata (dated by TCRdb to 2016 to 2019). General notes on the study: The treated patients took part in an open-label pilot trial in which moderate-to-severe alopecia areata was treated with oral tofacitinib at 5 to 10 mg twice daily. Tofacitinib was given for 6 to 18 months, followed by 6 months of follow-up off drug to assess delayed response and recurrence. High-throughput TCRbeta sequencing was used to examine T cell clonal expansion in alopecia areata in both the C3H/HeJ mouse model and human patients. In humans, TCRbeta sequencing was performed on scalp tissue and on sorted CD4+ and CD8+ peripheral blood T cells from healthy controls and from patients with patchy or totalis/universalis alopecia areata. Biopsies were taken from tofacitinib-treated patients at baseline and at 4 and 24 weeks of treatment, and a later scalp biopsy was taken in several of the tofacitinib-treated patients. Scalp clonality was compared among normal scalp (n=4), patchy alopecia areata scalp (n=8), and alopecia totalis/universalis scalp (n=8). RNA was extracted with the PAXgene miRNA kit for fixed scalp, the miRNeasy kit for PBMCs, and the RNeasy kit for mouse skin. TCRbeta CDR3 regions were amplified by immunoSEQ multiplex PCR with 35 Vbeta forward and 13 Jbeta reverse primers. Broader findings and caveats from the paper: Resident alphabeta T cells in normal human skin are also sequenced, complicating scalp TCR repertoire analysis, unlike mouse skin dominated by gammadelta T cells. Lesional scalp, especially in alopecia totalis/universalis, showed higher clonality and more expanded CD8+ clones than normal scalp, suggesting antigenic drive. TCR sequences shared between patients were less clear than in mice, possibly partly because of HLA diversity in the patient population.

Library creation used the immunoSEQ multiplex PCR assay. RNA was extracted from all samples and reverse transcribed into cDNA, which served as template for TCR sequencing. First-strand cDNA was synthesized with SuperScript III using a 2:1 mix of oligo-dT and random hexamers. A synthetic immune receptor repertoire was used to measure amplification bias, and any remaining bias was corrected computationally. The authors' analysis ran thus. Raw reads were preprocessed to remove errors, and CDR3 was defined by IMGT conventions from the conserved cysteine to phenylalanine. Clonality was calculated as 1 minus Shannon entropy normalized by log2 of the number of productive unique TCRs. Scalp TCRbeta sequences were cross-referenced with sorted blood CD4 and CD8 repertoires so that the CD4 or CD8 identity of scalp clones could be inferred. TCRdb provides this immuneACCESS table in a form limited to in-frame rearrangements. Some clones are lacking; in checked studies, under half of them reflect an unresolved V gene, and why the rest are absent is not known. D and trimming were read from the DNA, whereas the V and J calls and clone size are those reported in that table. The sample table contains 90,000 to 150,000 clones; only one count was recorded for less than 45% of them. Over 3% of the sample is taken by the ten largest.

In regard to this clone: This receptor's antigen is unknown. Per-nucleotide qualities are absent, and no much larger clonotype sits a single base away.

Counted from cysteine to phenylalanine, this CDR3 has 13 amino acids. CDR3 DNA only is kept here, 39 bases in frame from base 1. CDR1 and CDR2 are drawn from the germline V gene: SGHRS, YFSETQ. V loses 5 bases, J loses 8 bases, and the germline ends lie 14 bases apart. Lesional scalp punch biopsies and peripheral blood were collected from alopecia areata patients. PBMCs were isolated by density centrifugation and stained for CD3, CD4 and CD8, after which CD4+ and CD8+ T cells were sorted on a FACSAria. Here the chain combines TRBV5-1 and TRBJ2-4; too little of a D gene remains to name it. The sequence was collected from a human donor with alopecia areata. What was sequenced was CD4+ T cells sorted from blood. DNA sequence: TGCGCCAGCAGGGGTGGAGAGCTAGACATTCAGTACTTC. It is translated as CASRGGELDIQYF.